This T cell receptor beta chain was sequenced in a study of cytomegalovirus exposure and HLA in healthy donors. Findings of the study overall: One later analysis reportedly identified an Asian-associated ancestry cluster that showed fewer N-insertions than the approximately 700-donor mean.

To note about this clone: Its specificity is unknown.

PCR primers comprised 60 Vbeta and 13 Jbeta primers. Method: immunoSEQ multiplex PCR; TCRdb's copy keeps in-frame clones and lacks some. The sample has over 150,000 clones, about 74% seen once. The V end lost 3 bases, the J end lost 6 bases, and 20 bases lay between the germline ends. The CDR3 has 16 residues. CDR1 WNHNN and CDR2 SYGVQD come from the germline V gene (reference sequence). The source of this sequence is a woman aged 35 to 49 in good health and CMV-seronegative. This chain links TRBV10-1 with TRBJ1-2; D is perhaps TRBD1 (6 bases). The sample comprised PBMCs. CDR3 in DNA: TGCGCCAGCAGTGACCTCCGAGGGGGGGCTTGGAATGGCTACACCTTC. As protein: CASSDLRGGAWNGYTF.